This T cell receptor beta chain was sequenced for a study of T cell changes during pregnancy in multiple sclerosis. Only in-frame clones appear in the TCRdb table, and some are missing; sequencing was by immunoSEQ multiplex PCR. The sample has 75,000 to 95,000 clones, about 92% seen once. The origin of this receptor is a female donor with multiple sclerosis, enrolled in a pregnancy study. Source: peripheral blood, taken in the first trimester of pregnancy.

The CDR3 DNA reads TGCGCCAGCAGCCAATCTGGGGACAGTTACACAGATACGCAGTATTTT. This sequence encodes CASSQSGDSYTDTQYF. The chain uses TRBV4-1 and TRBJ2-3; 7 positions agree with TRBD1. V lost 2 bases, J lost 2 bases, and 7 bases stayed unmatched. The CDR3 extends over 16 amino acids. Germline V CDR1 and CDR2: MGHRA, YSYEKL.